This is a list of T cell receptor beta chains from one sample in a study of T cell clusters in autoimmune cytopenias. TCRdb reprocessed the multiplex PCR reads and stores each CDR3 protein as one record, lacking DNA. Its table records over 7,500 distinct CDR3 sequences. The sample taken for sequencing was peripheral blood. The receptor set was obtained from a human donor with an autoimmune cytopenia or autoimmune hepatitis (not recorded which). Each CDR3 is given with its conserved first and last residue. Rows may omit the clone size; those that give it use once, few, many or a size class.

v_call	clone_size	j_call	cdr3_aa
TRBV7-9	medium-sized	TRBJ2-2	CASSPPGQGVRNTGELFF
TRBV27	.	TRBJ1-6	CASSSGNPTYNSPLHF
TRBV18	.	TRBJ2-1	CASSPPGGSHEQFF
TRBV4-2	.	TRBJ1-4	CASSRGAQGVEKLFF
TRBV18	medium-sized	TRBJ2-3	CASSPSGADTQYF
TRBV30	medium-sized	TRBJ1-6	CAWSVRYNRGPNSPLHF
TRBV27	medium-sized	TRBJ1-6	CASRSGSSYNSPLHF
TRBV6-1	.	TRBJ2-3	CASRLVGRATDTQYF
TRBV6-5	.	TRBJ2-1	CASDKREGTEQFF
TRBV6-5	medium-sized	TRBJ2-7	CASSLRGLGQYF
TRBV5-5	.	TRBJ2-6	CASSDRTGVGANVLTF
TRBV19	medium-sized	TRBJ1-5	CASSMASNQPQHF
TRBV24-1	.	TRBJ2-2	CATSDFKDVTGELFF
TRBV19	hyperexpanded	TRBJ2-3	CASSTLRVPDTQYF
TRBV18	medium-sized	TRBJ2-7	CASSANSYEQYF
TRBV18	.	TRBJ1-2	CASSETGGVGYTF
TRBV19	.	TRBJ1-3	CASSKPASGNTIYF
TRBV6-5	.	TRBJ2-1	CASSAQGGGPYNEQFF
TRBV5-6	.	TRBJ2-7	CASSLLQRGPYEQYF
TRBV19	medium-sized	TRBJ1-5	CASSIQRNQPQHF
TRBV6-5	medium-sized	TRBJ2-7	CARPKRTGLYEQYF
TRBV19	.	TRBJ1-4	CASSIDSRAGIRRPEKLFF
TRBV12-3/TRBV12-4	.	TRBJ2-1	CASRSILAGGGNEQFF
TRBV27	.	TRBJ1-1	CASSLAAPGTEAFF
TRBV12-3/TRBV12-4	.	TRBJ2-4	CASSTGVGDIQYF
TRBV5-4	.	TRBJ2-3	CASSLSAGGIDTQYF
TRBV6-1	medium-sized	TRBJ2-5	CASSEGWGLQETQYF
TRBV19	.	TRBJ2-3	CASTLRVPDTQYF
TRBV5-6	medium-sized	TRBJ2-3	CASSGLGRTDTQYF
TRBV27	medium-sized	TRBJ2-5	CASRTGRRVQYF
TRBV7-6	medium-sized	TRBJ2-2	CASSLGLAGGPPANTGELFF
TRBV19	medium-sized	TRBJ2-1	CASSIPTGRTYNEQFF
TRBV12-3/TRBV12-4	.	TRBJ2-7	CASSPLGSPAGDEQYF
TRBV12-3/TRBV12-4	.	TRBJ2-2	CASSFEGQFTGELFF
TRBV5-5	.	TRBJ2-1	CASSLLQGFSSNEQFF
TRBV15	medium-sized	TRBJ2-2	CATARGGQNTGELFF
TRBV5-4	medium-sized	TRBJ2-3	CASSLYGTSNTDTQYF
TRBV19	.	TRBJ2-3	CASTPRGLISTDTQYF
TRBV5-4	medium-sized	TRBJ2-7	CASSEGRYEQYF
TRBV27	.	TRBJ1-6	CASKGETYNSPLHF
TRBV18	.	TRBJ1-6	CASSRQGDYNSPLHF
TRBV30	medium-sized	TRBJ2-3	CARARGTGPGDTQYF
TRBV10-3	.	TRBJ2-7	CAIRTTHSYEQYF
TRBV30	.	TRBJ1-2	CAWNPGQGDHGYTF
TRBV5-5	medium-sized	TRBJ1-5	CASSLAGQFNQPQHF
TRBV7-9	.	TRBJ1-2	CASSLASGGLSYGYTF
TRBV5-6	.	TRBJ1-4	CASSLLTNEKLFF
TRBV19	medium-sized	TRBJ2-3	CASRRGGRRTDTQYF
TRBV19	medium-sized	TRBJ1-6	CASSMAKGSYNSPLHF
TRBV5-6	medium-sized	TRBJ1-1	CASSLGQRGEAFF
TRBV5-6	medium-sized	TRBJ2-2	CASGSSTGELFF
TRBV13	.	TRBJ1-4	CASSLRRSSFEKLFF